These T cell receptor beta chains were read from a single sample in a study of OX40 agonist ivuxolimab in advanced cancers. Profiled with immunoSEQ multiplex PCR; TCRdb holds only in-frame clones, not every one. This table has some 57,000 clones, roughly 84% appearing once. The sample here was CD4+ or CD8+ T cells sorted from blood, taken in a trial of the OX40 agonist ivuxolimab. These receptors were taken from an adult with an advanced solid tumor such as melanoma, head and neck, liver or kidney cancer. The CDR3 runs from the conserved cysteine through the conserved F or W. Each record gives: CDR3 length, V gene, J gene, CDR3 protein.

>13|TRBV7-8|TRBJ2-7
CASSLRTTYEQYF
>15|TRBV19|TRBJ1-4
CASSMRHTTNEKLFF
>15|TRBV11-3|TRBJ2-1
CASSLEAQNYNEQFF
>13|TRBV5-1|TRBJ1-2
CASGETGNYGYTF
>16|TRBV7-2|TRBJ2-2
CASSLESGRRTGELFF
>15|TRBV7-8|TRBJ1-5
CASSLAEGRNQPQHF
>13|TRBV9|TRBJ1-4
CASSVGRGEKLFF
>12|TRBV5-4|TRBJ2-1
CASSLDWYGWFF
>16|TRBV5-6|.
CASSPGQGLDSYEQYF
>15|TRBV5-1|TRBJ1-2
CASSITDRPNYGYTF
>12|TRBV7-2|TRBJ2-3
CASSWVGDTQYF
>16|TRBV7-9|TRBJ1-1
CASSSLGRGQGTEAFF
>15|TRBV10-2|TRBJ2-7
CASSGEQGALYEQYF
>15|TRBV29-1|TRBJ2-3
CSVDPRPRSTDTQYF
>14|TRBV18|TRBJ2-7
CASSPQRVSYEQYF
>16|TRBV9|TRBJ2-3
CASSVGRLTSTDTQYF
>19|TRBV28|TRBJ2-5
CASSFQPIFAGVQRETQYF
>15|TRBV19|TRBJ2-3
CASRVRDSGIDTQYF
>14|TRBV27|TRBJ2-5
CASSFDRYQETQYF
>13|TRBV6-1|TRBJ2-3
CASSVRETDTQYF
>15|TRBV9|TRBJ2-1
CASSASGRPGNEQFF
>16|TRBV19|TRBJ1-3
CASTSGRGDSGNTIYF
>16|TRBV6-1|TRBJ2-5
CASSEVVAGTEETQYF
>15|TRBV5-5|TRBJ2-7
CASSLAGVEWDEQYF
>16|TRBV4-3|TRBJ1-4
CASSRGQGAANEKLFF